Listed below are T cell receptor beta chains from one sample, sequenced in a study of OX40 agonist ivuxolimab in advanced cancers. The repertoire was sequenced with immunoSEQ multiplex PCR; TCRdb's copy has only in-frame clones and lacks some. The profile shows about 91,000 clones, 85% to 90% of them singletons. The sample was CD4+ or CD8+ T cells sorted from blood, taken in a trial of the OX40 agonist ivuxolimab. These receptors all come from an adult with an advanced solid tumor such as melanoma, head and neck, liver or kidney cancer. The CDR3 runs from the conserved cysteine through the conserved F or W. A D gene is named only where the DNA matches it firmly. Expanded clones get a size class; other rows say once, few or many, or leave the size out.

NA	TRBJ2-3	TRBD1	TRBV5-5	TGTGCCAGCAGCTTCAACCGGGACAGCCCCACAAATACGCAGTATTTT	CASSFNRDSPTNTQYF
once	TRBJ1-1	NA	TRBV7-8	TGTGCCAGCAGCGAGATCAGGGGAGGGACTGAAGCTTTCTTT	CASSEIRGGTEAFF
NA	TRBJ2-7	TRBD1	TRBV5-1	TGCGCCAGCAGCACGGGACAGACCTACGAGCAGTACTTC	CASSTGQTYEQYF
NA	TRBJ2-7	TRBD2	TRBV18	TGTGCCAGCTCACCGGGTTTAGCGGGAGGCAACTACGAGCAGTACTTC	CASSPGLAGGNYEQYF
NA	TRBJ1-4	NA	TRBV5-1	TGCGCCAGCAGCTTGGGAAGCCTACAGGATGAAAAACTGTTTTTT	CASSLGSLQDEKLFF
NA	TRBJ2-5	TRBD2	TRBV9	TGTGCCAGCAGCGTGGGACTAGCGAGACCAGAGACCCAGTACTTC	CASSVGLARPETQYF
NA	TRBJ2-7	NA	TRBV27	TGTGCCAGCAGGGGACCTAACTACGAGCAGTACTTC	CASRGPNYEQYF
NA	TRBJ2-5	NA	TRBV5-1	TGCGCCAGCAGCGCACCGGGGCCGGGACAGACCCAGTACTTC	CASSAPGPGQTQYF
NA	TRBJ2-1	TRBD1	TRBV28	TGTGCCAGCAGTGCCAATGACAGGGGCTCCTACAATGAGCAGTTCTTC	CASSANDRGSYNEQFF
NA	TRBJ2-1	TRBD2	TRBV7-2	TGTGCCAGCAGCACCACTAGCGGCTCCTACAATGAGCAGTTCTTC	CASSTTSGSYNEQFF
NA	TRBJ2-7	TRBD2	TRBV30	TGTGCCTGGAGGGCTAGCGGGAATGTCTACGAGCAGTACTTC	CAWRASGNVYEQYF
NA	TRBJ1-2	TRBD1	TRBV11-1	TGTGCCAGCAGCATTAGACCGACAGGGGACTATGGCTACACCTTC	CASSIRPTGDYGYTF
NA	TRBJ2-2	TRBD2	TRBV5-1	TGCGCCAGCAGCGGAAGGACTAGCGAGGCCGGGGAGCTGTTTTTT	CASSGRTSEAGELFF
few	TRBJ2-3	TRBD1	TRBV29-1	TGCAGCGCGTCGTCTTCGGCACAGGGGACGCAGTATTTT	CSASSSAQGTQYF
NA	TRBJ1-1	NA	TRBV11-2	TGTGCCAGCAGCTCGACGGGGGGCAGGGTCGGAATCATGAACACTGAAGCTTTCTTT	CASSSTGGRVGIMNTEAFF
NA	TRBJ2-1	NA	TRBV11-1	TGTGCCAGCAGTATAGGGTCCAGTTCCTACAATGAGCAGTTCTTC	CASSIGSSSYNEQFF
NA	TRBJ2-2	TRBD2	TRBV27	TGTGCCAGCAGTCTACCGGGACTAGCGGGACAGCTGTTTTTT	CASSLPGLAGQLFF
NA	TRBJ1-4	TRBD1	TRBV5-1	TGCGCCAGCAGCTTGGGATCCGGGACAGGGGCGCTCAGGGAAAAACTGTTTTTT	CASSLGSGTGALREKLFF
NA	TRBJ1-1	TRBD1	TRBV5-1	TGCGCCAGCAGCTTGGGGACAGGGGGAACAGTTTTTAACACTGAAGCTTTCTTT	CASSLGTGGTVFNTEAFF
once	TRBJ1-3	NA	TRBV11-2	TGTGCCAGCAGCTCAAACGCTGGAAACACCATATATTTT	CASSSNAGNTIYF
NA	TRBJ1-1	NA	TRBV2	TGTGCCAGCAGTGAACAGGCGAACACTGAAGCTTTCTTT	CASSEQANTEAFF
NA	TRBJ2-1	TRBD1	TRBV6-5	TGTGCCAGCAGCCGGACAGGGTTCGGCAATGAGCAGTTCTTC	CASSRTGFGNEQFF
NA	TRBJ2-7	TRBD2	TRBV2	TGTGCCAGCGGCGGTACTAGCGGGGGACCCTACGAGCAGTACTTC	CASGGTSGGPYEQYF
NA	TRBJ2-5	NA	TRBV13	TGTGCCAGCAGCTTAGTTGCGGGAGAGACCCAGTACTTC	CASSLVAGETQYF
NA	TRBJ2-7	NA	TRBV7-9	TGTGCCAGCAGCAAAAGCGGCTCCGCCCACGAGCAGTACTTC	CASSKSGSAHEQYF
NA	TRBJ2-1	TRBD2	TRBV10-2	TGCGCCAGCAGAGGGACTAGCGAATACAATGAGCAGTTCTTC	CASRGTSEYNEQFF
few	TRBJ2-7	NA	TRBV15	TGTGCCACCAGCAGAGAGGTGGGGGGCGGGAGTCTCCACGAGCAGTACTTC	CATSREVGGGSLHEQYF
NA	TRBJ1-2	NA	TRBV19	TGTGCCAGTAGTATCGGCAGCTACTATGGCTACACCTTC	CASSIGSYYGYTF
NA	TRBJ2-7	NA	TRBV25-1	TGTGCCAGCAGTGACGTTAACGAGCAGTACTTC	CASSDVNEQYF
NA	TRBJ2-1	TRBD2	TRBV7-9	TGTGCCAGCAGCTTAGGAGCGGGGGGCGAGCAGTTCTTC	CASSLGAGGEQFF
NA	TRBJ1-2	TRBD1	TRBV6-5	TGTGCCAGCAGTTACCCGAGACAGGGTAGTTATGGCTACACCTTC	CASSYPRQGSYGYTF
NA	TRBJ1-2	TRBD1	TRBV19	TGTGCCAGTAGTCGGACAGGGGGTGGCTACACCTTC	CASSRTGGGYTF
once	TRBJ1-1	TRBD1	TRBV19	TGTGCCAGTAGTATAAGACAGGGCGGGACTGAAGCTTTCTTT	CASSIRQGGTEAFF
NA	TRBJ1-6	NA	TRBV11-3	TGTGCCAGCAGCTCGACTCCCAATTCACCCCTCCACTTT	CASSSTPNSPLHF
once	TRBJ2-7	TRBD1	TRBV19	TGTGCCAGTAGTTCCCGGACAGGCGCTAGCTCCTACGAGCAGTACTTC	CASSSRTGASSYEQYF
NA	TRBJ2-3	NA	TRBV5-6	TGTGCCAGCAGCTTGGTGGCAGATACGCAGTATTTT	CASSLVADTQYF
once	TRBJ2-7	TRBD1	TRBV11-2	TGTGCCAGCAGGCATCCGGGACAGGGGTTCGAGCAGTACTTC	CASRHPGQGFEQYF
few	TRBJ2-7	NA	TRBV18	TGTGCCAGCTCACCGGGGGCGAACTACGAGCAGTACTTC	CASSPGANYEQYF
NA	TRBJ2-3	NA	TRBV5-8	TGTGCCAGCAGCTGGAGGGAGTCCCCCACAGATACGCAGTATTTT	CASSWRESPTDTQYF
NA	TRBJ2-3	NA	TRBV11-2	TGTGCCAGCATTGGACAGTTAACTAGCACAGATACGCAGTATTTT	CASIGQLTSTDTQYF
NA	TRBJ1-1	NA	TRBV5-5	TGTGCCAGCAGCTTGCTGTCGGACCCAAGGGGTTGGGACACTGAAGCTTTCTTT	CASSLLSDPRGWDTEAFF
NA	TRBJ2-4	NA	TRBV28	TGTGCCAGCAGTTTAGACGGGCGTTTAGCCAAAAACATTCAGTACTTC	CASSLDGRLAKNIQYF
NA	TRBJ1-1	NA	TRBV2	TGTGCCAGCAGCAGCCGGACGGTGAACACTGAAGCTTTCTTT	CASSSRTVNTEAFF
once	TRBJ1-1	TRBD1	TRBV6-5	TGTGCCAGCAGCAGGACAGGGTCTGAAGCTTTCTTT	CASSRTGSEAFF
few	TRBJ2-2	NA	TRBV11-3	TGTGCCAGCAGGCCGGGCTCAGCCCGGGAGCTGTTTTTT	CASRPGSARELFF
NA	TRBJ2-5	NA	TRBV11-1	TGTGCCAGCAGCTTAGTAGTGAGGAGGGGGGAGACCCAGTACTTC	CASSLVVRRGETQYF
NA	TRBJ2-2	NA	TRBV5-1	TGCGCCAGCAGCCCGGAGCCCACCGGGGAGCTGTTTTTT	CASSPEPTGELFF
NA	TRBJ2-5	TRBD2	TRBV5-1	TGCGCCAGCAGCTCTCCGGGACTAGCGGGAGGGCCGAGGGAGACCCAGTACTTC	CASSSPGLAGGPRETQYF
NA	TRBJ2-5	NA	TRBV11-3	TGTGCCAGCAGCTTAGGACCAGGGGAAGAGACCCAGTACTTC	CASSLGPGEETQYF
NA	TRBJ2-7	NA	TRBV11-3	TGTGCCAGCAGCCCCGCGGACTACGAGCAGTACTTC	CASSPADYEQYF
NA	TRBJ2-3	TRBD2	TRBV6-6	TGTGCCAGCAGTTACACAGCGGGAAGCACAGATACGCAGTATTTT	CASSYTAGSTDTQYF
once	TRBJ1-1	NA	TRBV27	TGTGCCAGCAGTCTAACCGTTGGGACGGCAGGGACCACTGAAGCTTTCTTT	CASSLTVGTAGTTEAFF
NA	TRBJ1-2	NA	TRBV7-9	TGTGCCAGCAGCGCATTTTCAGGGAAAATTCGGGACTATGGCTACACCTTC	CASSAFSGKIRDYGYTF